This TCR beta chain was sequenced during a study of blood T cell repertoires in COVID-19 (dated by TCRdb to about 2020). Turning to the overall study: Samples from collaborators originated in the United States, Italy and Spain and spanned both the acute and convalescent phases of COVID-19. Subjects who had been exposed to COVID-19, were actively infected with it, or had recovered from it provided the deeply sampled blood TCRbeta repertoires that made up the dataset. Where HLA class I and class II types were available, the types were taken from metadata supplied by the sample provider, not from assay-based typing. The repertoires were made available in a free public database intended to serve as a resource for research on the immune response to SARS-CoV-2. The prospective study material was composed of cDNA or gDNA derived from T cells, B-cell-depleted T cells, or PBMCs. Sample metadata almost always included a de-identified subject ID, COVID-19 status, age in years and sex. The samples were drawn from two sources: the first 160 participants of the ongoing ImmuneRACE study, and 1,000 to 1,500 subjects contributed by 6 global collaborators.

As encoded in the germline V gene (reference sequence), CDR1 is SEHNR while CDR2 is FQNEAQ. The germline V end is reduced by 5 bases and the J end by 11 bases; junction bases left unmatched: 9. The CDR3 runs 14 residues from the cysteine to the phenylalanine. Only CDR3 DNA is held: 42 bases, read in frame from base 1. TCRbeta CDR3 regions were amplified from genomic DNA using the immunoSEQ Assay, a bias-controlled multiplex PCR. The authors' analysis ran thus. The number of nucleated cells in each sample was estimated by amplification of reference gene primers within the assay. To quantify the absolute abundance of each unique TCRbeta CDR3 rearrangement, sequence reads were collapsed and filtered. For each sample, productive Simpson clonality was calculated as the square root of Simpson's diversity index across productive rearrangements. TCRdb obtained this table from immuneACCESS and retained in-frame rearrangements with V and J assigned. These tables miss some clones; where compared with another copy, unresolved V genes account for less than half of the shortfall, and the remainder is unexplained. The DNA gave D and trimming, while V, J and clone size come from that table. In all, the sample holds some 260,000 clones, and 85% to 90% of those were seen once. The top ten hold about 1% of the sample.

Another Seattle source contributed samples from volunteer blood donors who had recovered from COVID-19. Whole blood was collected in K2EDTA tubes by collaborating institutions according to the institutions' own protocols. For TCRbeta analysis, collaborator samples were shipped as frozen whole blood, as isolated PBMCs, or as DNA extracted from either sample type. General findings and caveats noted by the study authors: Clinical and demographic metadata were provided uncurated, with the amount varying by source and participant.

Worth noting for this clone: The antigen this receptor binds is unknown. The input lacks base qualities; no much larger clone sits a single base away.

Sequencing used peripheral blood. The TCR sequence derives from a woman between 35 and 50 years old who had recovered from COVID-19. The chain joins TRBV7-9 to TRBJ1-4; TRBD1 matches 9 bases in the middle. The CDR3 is CASSPPGQGWKLFF. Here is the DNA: TGTGCCAGCAGCCCCCCGGGACAGGGCTGGAAACTGTTTTTT.